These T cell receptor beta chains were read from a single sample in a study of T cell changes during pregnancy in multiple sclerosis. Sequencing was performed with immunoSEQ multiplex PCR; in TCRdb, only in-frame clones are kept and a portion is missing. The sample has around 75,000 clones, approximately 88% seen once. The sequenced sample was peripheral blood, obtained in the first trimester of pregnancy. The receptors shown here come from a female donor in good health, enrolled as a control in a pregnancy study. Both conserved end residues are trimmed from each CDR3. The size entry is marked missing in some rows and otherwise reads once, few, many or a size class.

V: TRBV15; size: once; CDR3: ATSRRTGGTSQPQH
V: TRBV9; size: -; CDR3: ASSTGHTISYEQY
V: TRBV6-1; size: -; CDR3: ASSDRTGVEKLF
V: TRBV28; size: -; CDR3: ASSLWVSRAVGEQY
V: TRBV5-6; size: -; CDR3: ASSLSGNTIY
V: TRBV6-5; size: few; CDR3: ASSWRHQETQY
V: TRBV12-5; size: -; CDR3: ASGLVYTSEYNEQF
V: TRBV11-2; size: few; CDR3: ASSFLRDTNTGELF
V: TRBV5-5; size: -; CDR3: ASSLVASPSTGELF
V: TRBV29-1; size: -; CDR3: SVEASGGHSGANVLT
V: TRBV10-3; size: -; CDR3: AISSSGQGRTEAF
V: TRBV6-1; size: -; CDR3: ASRGPSGRNTQY
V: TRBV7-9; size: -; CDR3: ASSRGQGGRGYT
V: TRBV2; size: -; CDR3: ASRSTGDIQPQH
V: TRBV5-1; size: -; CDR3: ASKTGLAGVPSYNEQF
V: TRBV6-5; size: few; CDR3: ASSRQNYNSPLH
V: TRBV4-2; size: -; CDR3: ASSQEVRPAGGNTIY
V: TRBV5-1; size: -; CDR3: ASSLHLQDEKLF
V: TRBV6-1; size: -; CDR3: ASSEPGSPGGIEQY
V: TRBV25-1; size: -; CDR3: ASSEWIAGDPYNEQF
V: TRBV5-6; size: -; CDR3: ASSLFQVPYGYT
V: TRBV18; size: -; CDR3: ASSPSGRGGRVDEQY
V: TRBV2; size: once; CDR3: ASVRILLITTTDTQY
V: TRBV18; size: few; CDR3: ASSPDAGGANGYT
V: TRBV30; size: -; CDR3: ASKGGGNTEAF
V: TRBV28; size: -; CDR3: AGRAGGGDEQF
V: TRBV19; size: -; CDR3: ASSPRASNEMETQY
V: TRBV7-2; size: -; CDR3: ASSSLPGQGGPDTQY
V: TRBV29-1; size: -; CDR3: SAAGKSIPREQY
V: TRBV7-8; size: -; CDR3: ASSLAFGQTNYGYT
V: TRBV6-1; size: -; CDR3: ASSDDLAANSNQPQH
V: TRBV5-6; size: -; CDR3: ASSEGGRETQY
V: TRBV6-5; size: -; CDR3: ASSSAGVGYT
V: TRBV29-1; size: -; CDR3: SVGRGTIANYGYT
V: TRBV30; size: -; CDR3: AGGRGGAHEQY
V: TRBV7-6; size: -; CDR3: ASSVTENSYEQY
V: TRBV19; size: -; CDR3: ASSTTGYSTEAF
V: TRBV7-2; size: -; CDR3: ASSLSPGGAVNEQY
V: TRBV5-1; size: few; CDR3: ASTRGATHQETQY
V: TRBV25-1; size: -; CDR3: ASSGLTGGGPNYGYT
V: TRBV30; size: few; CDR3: AWSTTGRSPLH
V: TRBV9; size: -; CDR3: ASSVGGGVEGYT
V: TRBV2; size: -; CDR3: ASNRRGYT
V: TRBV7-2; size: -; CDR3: ASSLGASTVRNGYT
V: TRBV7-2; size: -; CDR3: ASSLAGGRYEQY
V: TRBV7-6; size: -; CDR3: ASIKGVREETQY